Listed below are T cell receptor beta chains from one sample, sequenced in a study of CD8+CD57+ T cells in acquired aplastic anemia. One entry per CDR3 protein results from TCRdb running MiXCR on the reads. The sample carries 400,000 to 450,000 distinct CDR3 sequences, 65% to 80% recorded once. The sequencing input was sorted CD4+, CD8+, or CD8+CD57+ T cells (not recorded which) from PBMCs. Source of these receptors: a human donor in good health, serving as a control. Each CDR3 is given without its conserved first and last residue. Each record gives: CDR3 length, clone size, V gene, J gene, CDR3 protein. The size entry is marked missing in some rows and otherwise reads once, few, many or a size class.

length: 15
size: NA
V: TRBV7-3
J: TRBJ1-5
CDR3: ASSSEQGGNDPQPQH

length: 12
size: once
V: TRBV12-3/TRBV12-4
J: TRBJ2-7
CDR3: ASRRPGGRYEQY

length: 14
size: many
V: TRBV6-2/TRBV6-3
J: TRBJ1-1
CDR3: ASSYSVRGAYTEAF

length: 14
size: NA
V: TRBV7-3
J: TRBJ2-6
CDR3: ASSHRILSGANVLT

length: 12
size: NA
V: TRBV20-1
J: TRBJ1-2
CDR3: SATPGRAEDGYT

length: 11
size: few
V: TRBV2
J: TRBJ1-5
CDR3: ASKTQGYQPQH

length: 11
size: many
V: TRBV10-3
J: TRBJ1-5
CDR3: AISETQEQPQH

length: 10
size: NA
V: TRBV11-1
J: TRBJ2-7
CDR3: ASSKTRYEQY

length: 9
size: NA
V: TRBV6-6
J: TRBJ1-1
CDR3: ASLPGQGTF

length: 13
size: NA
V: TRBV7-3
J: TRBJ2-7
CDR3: ASSPDSTTDTQHY

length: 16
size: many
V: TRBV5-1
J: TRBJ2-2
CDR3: ASSPLPRGGWSVGELF

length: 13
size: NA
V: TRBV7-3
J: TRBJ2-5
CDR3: ASTLFAELQDTHY

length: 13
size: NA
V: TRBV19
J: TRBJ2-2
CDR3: ASRGTSGGAGELF

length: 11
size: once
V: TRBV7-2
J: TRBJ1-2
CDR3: TGRVDADYGYT

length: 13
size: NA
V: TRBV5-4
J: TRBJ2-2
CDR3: ASSRQGPNTGELF

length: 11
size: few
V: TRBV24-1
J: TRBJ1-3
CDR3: ATSQGKGNTIY

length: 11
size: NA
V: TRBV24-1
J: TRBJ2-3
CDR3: ATSDGASDTQY

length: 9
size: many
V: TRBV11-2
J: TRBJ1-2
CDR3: ASSLGSGYT

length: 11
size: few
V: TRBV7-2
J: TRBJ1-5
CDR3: ASSLDEYQPQH

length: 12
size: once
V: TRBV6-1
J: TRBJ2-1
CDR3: ASSTGTGATEQF

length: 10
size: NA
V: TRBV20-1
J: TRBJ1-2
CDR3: SARYSNYGYT

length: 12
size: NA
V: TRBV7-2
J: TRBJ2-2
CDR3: ASSFRGATNTGE

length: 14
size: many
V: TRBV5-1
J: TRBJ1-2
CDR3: ASSLEAGSTNYGYT

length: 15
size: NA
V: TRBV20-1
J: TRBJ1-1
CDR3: SALASEGGTHGVRAF

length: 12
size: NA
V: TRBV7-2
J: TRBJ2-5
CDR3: ASSPSPTPEPQY

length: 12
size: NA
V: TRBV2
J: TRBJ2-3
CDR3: ASSVQAQADTQY

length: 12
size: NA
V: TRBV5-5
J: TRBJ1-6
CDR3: ASSLEAAGSPLH

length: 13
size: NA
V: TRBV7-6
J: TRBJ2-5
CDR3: ASSSDGNTEAFFY

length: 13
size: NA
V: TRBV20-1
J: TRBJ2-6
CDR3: SARAKENTANVLT

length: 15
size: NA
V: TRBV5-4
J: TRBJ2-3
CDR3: ASSCARRAEGTDTQY

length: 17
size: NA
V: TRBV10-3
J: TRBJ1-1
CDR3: AISESRLRTAEENTEAF

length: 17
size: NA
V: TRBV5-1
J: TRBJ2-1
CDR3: ASSFFPPSGGSSYNEQF

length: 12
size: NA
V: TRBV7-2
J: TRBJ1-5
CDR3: ASSLIGNLQYFG

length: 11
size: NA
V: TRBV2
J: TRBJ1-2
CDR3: ASRGGANYGYT

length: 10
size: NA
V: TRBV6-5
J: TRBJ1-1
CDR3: ASSDRRTGAL

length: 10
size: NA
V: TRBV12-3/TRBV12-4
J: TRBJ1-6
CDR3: ASSFGNSPLA

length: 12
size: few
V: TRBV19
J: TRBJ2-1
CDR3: ASSNRTGHNEQF

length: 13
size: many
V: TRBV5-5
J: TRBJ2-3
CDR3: ASSHDGASTDTQY

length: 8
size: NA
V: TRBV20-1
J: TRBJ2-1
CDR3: SARKPEEG

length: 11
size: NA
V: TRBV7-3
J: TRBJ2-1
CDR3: ASSLGFYNEQF

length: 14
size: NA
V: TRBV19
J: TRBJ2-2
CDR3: ATSELGSWGTGELF

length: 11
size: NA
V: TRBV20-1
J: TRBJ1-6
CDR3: SAKGGVTEALH

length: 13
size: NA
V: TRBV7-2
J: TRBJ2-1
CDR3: ASSSTSGVTSEQF

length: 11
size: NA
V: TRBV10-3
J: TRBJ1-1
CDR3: AISERGNTEAF

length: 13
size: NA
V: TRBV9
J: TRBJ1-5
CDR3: ASSARKPNTKRQH